These 11 T cell receptor beta chains share one sample of origin, sequenced in a study of shared clonotypes between healthy human individuals. Produced via immunoSEQ multiplex PCR; TCRdb's table is partial and in-frame only. Seen here are approximately 1.4 million clones, 98% observed once, and the top ten hold around 0.47%. Source material: naive CD4+ T cells sorted from blood. The subset: CD45RA+ positively selected. Receptors originate from a man aged 30 to 45 in good health.

The rearrangement uses TRBV4-2 and TRBJ1-2, with 7 positions matching TRBD1. J lost 3 bases, V lost 0 bases, and 13 bases had no gene match. Germline CDR1 LGHNA, CDR2 YNFKEQ. The CDR3 spans 18 residues. The chain's CDR3 is CASSQERGRGPNYYGYTF. CDR3 DNA sequence: TGTGCCAGCAGCCAAGAACGGGGGAGGGGGCCGAACTACTATGGCTACACCTTC.

The chain combines TRBV28 with TRBJ2-5; D remains ambiguous. CDR1 and CDR2 from the germline V gene are MDHEN and SYDVKM. The CDR3 is made up of 14 amino acids. V was pared by 3 bases and J by 2 bases, with 10 bases between. CDR3 sequence: CASSFSQIQETQYF. The CDR3, as DNA: TGTGCCAGCAGTTTTTCTCAGATTCAAGAGACCCAGTACTTC.

The chain couples TRBV4-1 to TRBJ2-5; D not resolved. V lost 3 bases and J lost 5, with 16 bases in between. Germline values: CDR1 MGHRA, CDR2 YSYEKL. This CDR3 is 15 amino acids long. As DNA, the CDR3 is TGCGCCAGCAGCCATCTAAGTGGTAGCAGGGAGACCCAGTACTTC. It specifies CASSHLSGSRETQYF.

The chain uses TRBV14 and TRBJ2-2, with a possible D match to TRBD2 (5 bases). V was trimmed by 6 bases and J by 7 bases, leaving 24 bases between them. From germline, CDR1 is SGHDN and CDR2 FVKESK. This CDR3 is 17 amino acids long. In DNA form, the CDR3 reads TGTGCCAGCAGGAGGAAAAGCACGGGATTGGGTGTCGGGGAGCTGTTTTTT. Residues: CASRRKSTGLGVGELFF.

J is TRBJ2-6 and V is TRBV29-1, with D unresolved. Looked up from germline, CDR1 is SQVTM and CDR2 is ANQGSEA. Trimming cost V 3 bases and J 0 bases, with 6 bases left between them. The CDR3 totals 14 residues. The CDR3 here is CSVDVSSGANVLTF. As DNA, the CDR3 is TGCAGCGTTGATGTGAGCTCTGGGGCCAACGTCCTGACTTTC.

The V and J genes are TRBV28 and TRBJ2-5; 10 nucleotides match TRBD2. The CDR3 has 18 amino acids. The V gene end was trimmed by 3 bases and the J gene end by 4 bases; junction bases not matched to a gene: 14. The germline V gene has CDR1 MDHEN and CDR2 SYDVKM. The CDR3 is CASSFEGLASGAPETQYF. DNA of the CDR3: TGTGCCAGCAGTTTTGAGGGACTAGCGAGTGGGGCTCCAGAGACCCAGTACTTC.

The chain is built from TRBV5-1 and TRBJ2-1; 11 bases are a match to TRBD2. Unmatched junction bases numbered 4, after V lost 0 bases and J lost 8 bases. Germline assignment: CDR1 SGHRS and CDR2 YFSETQ. This CDR3 contains 15 residues. In DNA form, the CDR3 reads TGCGCCAGCAGCTTGGTAGCGGGAGGGAACGATGAGCAGTTCTTC. It yields the protein CASSLVAGGNDEQFF.

This rearrangement joins TRBV5-1 to TRBJ2-7; 9 nucleotides align to TRBD2. This CDR3 spans 16 amino acids. Germline V gene data show CDR1 as SGHRS and CDR2 as YFSETQ. Trimming at V came to 4 bases and at J to 4 bases, leaving 12 bases not matched to a gene. Here the CDR3 DNA reads TGCGCCAGCAGCCTAGGACTAGCGTCCTCCCATTACGAGCAGTACTTC. Its translation: CASSLGLASSHYEQYF. Looking up the rest from reference TRBV5-1 and TRBJ2-7 gives the full variable domain: KAGVTQTPRYLIKTRGQQVTLSCSPISGHRSVSWYQQTPGQGLQFLFEYFSETQRNKGNFPGRFSGRQFSNSRSEMNVSTLELGDSALYLCASSLGLASSHYEQYFGPGTRLTVT.

The rearrangement links TRBV7-2 to TRBJ2-3, with 11 nucleotides matching TRBD2. V shed 1 base and J 4 bases; nucleotides not matched to a gene: 7. Germline loops: CDR1 SGHTA, CDR2 FQGNSA. The CDR3 extends over 17 amino acids. As DNA, the CDR3 is TGTGCCAGCAGCTTAGGAGGTCTAGCGGGAGGCGCAGATACGCAGTATTTT. This gives the protein CASSLGGLAGGADTQYF.

The chain uses TRBV28 and TRBJ2-1; 10 bases are shared with TRBD1. With V trimmed by 6 bases and J by 8 bases, 4 bases remained unmatched. This CDR3 region has 13 residues. Germline CDR1 and CDR2: MDHEN and SYDVKM. The CDR3 DNA reads as TGTGCCAGCAGGGGGACAGGGGTGGATGAGCAGTTCTTC. Translating it yields CASRGTGVDEQFF.

The V call is TRBV7-2, the J call TRBJ2-2; 8 nucleotides line up with TRBD1. The trim removed 5 bases at V and 6 bases at J, leaving 5 bases unmatched. The V gene's germline CDR1 is SGHTA and CDR2 FQGNSA. This CDR3 contains 14 residues. The chain's CDR3 is CASSTDRGPGELFF. CDR3 nucleotides: TGTGCCAGCAGCACAGACAGGGGTCCCGGGGAGCTGTTTTTT.